The present entry profiles one T cell receptor (beta chain) with its context. This CDR3 region has 13 residues. Germline V gives CDR1 MGHRA, CDR2 YSYEKL. Trimming took 0 bases from V and 9 from J, leaving 9 bases between them. The source of the sample is a study of chemoradiotherapy in HPV16-positive cancers. Study at large: Functional T-cell assays on a couple of HPV16-positive patients' cells defined candidate HPV-specific clones and common TCR motifs.

Some clones are missing from TCRdb's copy, which holds only in-frame ones; the method was immunoSEQ multiplex PCR. The sample holds approximately 14,000 clones, under 80% seen once. The origin of this receptor is a human donor with HPV-associated anogenital cancer. The chain is built from TRBV4-1 and TRBJ1-5; no firm D call. This sample was gathered from a patient who underwent chemoradiotherapy. CDR3 loop: CASSQDPNRPQHF. CDR3 coding DNA: TGCGCCAGCAGCCAAGACCCCAATAGGCCCCAGCATTTT.